One and the same sample provided the 14 T cell receptor beta chains below, sequenced in a study of T cells in tuberculosis. Clones were sequenced by immunoSEQ multiplex PCR, and TCRdb holds only the in-frame ones, with some missing. This sample has about 34,000 clones, with more than 85% found just once. As for time point: new active TB diagnosis, blood taken before or within 7 days of starting treatment. This specimen was PBMCs, taken at tuberculosis diagnosis. The receptor source for this set is an adult with tuberculosis.

This chain connects TRBV19 to TRBJ1-3; 9 bases fit TRBD1. V dropped 6 bases and J dropped 4; count of bases not matched to a gene: 4. Germline V gives CDR1 LNHDA, CDR2 SQIVND (reference sequence). This CDR3 has 14 amino acids. For the CDR3, the DNA is TGTGCCAGTAGGGACAGGGGACCCGGAAACACCATATATTTT. It yields the protein CASRDRGPGNTIYF.

This chain links TRBV27 with TRBJ2-1; D might be TRBD2 (5 bases). In germline, CDR1 is MNHEY, CDR2 SMNVEV (reference sequence). Trimming pared 0 bases from V and 7 bases from J, leaving 16 bases between. The CDR3 extends over 16 amino acids. The CDR3 loop reads CASSLSGLTRSNEQFF. The CDR3 nucleotides are TGTGCCAGCAGTTTATCAGGACTTACACGTTCGAATGAGCAGTTCTTC.

This rearrangement joins TRBV29-1 to TRBJ1-3; D might be TRBD1 (5 bases). The CDR3 contains 14 residues. The V end was cut by 4 bases, the J end by 0 bases, with 10 bases between. Germline CDR1 is SQVTM and CDR2 is ANQGSEA. CDR3 in DNA: TGCAGCGTTGGGGGCGTAAACTCTGGAAACACCATATATTTT. It codes for CSVGGVNSGNTIYF.

A remark on this clone: The sample carries other DNA sequences with the same CDR3. The rearrangement links TRBV5-1 to TRBJ2-5; TRBD1 matches at 7 bases. The CDR3 totals 14 residues. CDR1 SGHRS and CDR2 YFSETQ come from the germline V gene. V lost 0 bases, J lost 1 base, and 0 bases stayed unmatched. The CDR3 sequence is CASSLAGGQETQYF. CDR3 coding DNA: TGCGCCAGCAGCTTGGCAGGGGGCCAAGAGACCCAGTACTTC.

This clone was detected once. The chain has TRBV19 and TRBJ1-1; 11 nucleotides align to TRBD1. The germline gives CDR1 LNHDA, CDR2 SQIVND (reference sequence). The CDR3 totals 17 residues. V dropped 8 bases and J dropped 5; count of bases not matched to a gene: 16. For the CDR3, the DNA is TGTGCCAGTGGGACAGGGGGGATAGAAGAGGTCTGGACTGAAGCTTTCTTT. Residues: CASGTGGIEEVWTEAFF.

This clone was seen once. CDR3 nucleotide sequence: TGTGCCAGCAGCCCCCATCTAGACACAGATACGCAGTATTTT. It is translated as CASSPHLDTDTQYF. The chain has TRBV2 and TRBJ2-3; D is ambiguous. The CDR3 sequence is 14 residues long. Germline V gene data show CDR1 as SNHLY and CDR2 as FYNNEI. Trimming took off 6 bases at V and 2 bases at J, with 12 bases between the two ends.

The chain has TRBV2 and TRBJ2-7; 8 positions agree with TRBD1. CDR3 length: 13 residues. The ends lost 6 bases at V and 4 bases at J; junction bases unmatched: 5. The V gene's germline CDR1 is SNHLY and CDR2 FYNNEI. CDR3 in amino acids: CASSGDRIYEQYF. CDR3 bases: TGTGCCAGCAGCGGGGACAGGATTTACGAGCAGTACTTC.

The rearrangement uses TRBV6-5 and TRBJ1-5; 7 bases are a match to TRBD1. The length of the CDR3 is 15 residues. The V segment lost 6 bases and the J segment 0 bases; nucleotides outside the gene matches: 5. Per the germline V gene, CDR1 is MNHEY and CDR2 is SVGAGI. For the CDR3, the DNA is TGTGCCAGCAGCCAGGACAGGAGTAGCAATCAGCCCCAGCATTTT. This gives the protein CASSQDRSSNQPQHF.

V usage is TRBV19 and J usage is TRBJ2-5, with a weak D call TRBD1 (8 bases). The CDR3 spans 15 residues. V lost 7 bases and J lost 3, with 18 bases in between. Germline assignment: CDR1 LNHDA and CDR2 SQIVND (reference sequence). CDR3 sequence (DNA): TGTGCCAGTACCCCGACAGGGGAGGGAAAAGAGACCCAGTACTTC. Its translation is CASTPTGEGKETQYF.

The CDR3 region is CASSLTSGSYEQYF. In nucleotides, the CDR3 is TGCGCCAGCAGCTTGACTAGCGGGTCCTACGAGCAGTACTTC. V gene TRBV5-1 combines with J gene TRBJ2-7; 9 positions match TRBD2. Germline V lookup: CDR1 SGHRS, CDR2 YFSETQ. There are 14 residues in the CDR3. J gave up 1 base and V 1 base, and 0 bases lay outside the gene matches.

About this clone: This specimen includes other DNA sequences encoding the same CDR3. This chain uses TRBV27 with TRBJ2-3, with D possibly matching TRBD1 (5 bases). The CDR3 totals 15 residues. Germline V CDR1 and CDR2: MNHEY, SMNVEV (reference sequence). V lost 6 bases and J lost 3, with 16 bases in between. The CDR3: CASSSPGQGTDTQYF. CDR3 nucleotides: TGTGCCAGCAGCTCACCCGGGCAGGGTACAGATACGCAGTATTTT.

V and J are TRBV2 and TRBJ1-2, with D uncertain. The CDR3 has 14 residues. The germline V and J ends were trimmed by 4 bases and 4 bases, with 13 bases remaining between them. Per the germline V gene, CDR1 is SNHLY and CDR2 is FYNNEI. DNA of the CDR3: TGTGCCAGCAGTGCCTTCGATCCAGTCTATGGCTACACCTTC. Encoded protein: CASSAFDPVYGYTF.

This clone appeared once. The CDR3 bases are TGTGCCAGCAGTTTAGGGCCAGGGGGACCTGGAAACACCATATATTTT. It yields the protein CASSLGPGGPGNTIYF. The chain has TRBV27 and TRBJ1-3; TRBD1 matches 7 bases. This CDR3 has 16 residues. Germline V CDR1 and CDR2: MNHEY, SMNVEV (reference sequence). Trimming at V came to 2 bases and at J to 2 bases, leaving 6 bases not matched to a gene.

The table lists this clone with a count of one. This chain connects TRBV15 to TRBJ2-4; TRBD1 aligns across 8 bases. The germline CDR1 and CDR2 sequences are LNHNV and YYDKDF (reference sequence). The CDR3 consists of 20 residues. V shed 1 base and J 1 base; nucleotides not matched to a gene: 15. DNA of the CDR3: TGTGCCACCAGCAGAGGAAAGGGGACAGGCGGTATAGGGGCCAAAAACATTCAGTACTTC. It encodes CATSRGKGTGGIGAKNIQYF.